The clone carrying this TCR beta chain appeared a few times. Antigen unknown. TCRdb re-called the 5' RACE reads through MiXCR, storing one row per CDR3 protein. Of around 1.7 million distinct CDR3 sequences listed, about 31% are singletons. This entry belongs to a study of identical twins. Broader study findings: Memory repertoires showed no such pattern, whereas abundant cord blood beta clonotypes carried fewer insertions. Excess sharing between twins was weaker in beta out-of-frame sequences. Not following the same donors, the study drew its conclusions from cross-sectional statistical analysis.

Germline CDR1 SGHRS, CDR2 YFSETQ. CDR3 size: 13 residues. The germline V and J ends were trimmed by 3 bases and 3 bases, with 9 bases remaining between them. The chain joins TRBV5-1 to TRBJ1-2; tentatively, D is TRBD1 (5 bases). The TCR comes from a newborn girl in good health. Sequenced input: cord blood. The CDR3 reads CASSSPRDYGYTF. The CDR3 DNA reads TGCGCCAGCAGCTCACCCAGGGACTATGGCTACACCTTC. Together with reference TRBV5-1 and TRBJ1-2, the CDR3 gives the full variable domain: KAGVTQTPRYLIKTRGQQVTLSCSPISGHRSVSWYQQTPGQGLQFLFEYFSETQRNKGNFPGRFSGRQFSNSRSEMNVSTLELGDSALYLCASSSPRDYGYTFGSGTRLTVV.